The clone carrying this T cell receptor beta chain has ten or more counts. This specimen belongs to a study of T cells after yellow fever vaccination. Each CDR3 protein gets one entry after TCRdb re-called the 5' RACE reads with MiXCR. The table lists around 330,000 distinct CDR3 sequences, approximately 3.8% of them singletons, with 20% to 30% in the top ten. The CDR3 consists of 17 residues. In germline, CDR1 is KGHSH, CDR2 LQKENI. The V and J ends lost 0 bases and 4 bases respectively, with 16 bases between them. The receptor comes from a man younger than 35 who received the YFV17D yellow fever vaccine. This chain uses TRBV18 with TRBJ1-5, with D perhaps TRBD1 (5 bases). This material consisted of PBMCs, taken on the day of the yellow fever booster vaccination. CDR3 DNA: TGTGCCAGCTCACCACCTGACTCCGGGGGGGGGAATCAGCCCCAGCATTTT. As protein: CASSPPDSGGGNQPQHF.